The next 17 T cell receptor beta chains were all read from a single sample in a study of T cell responses to AZD1222 COVID-19 vaccine. Measured with immunoSEQ multiplex PCR; TCRdb has only the in-frame clones, and not every one. The data show roughly 80,000 clones, with about 90% seen just once and about 5.2% held by the top ten. Sequenced here: peripheral blood, sampled on day 0 of AZD1222 vaccination. These receptors were taken from an adult in good health.

The rearrangement joins TRBV2 to TRBJ2-7; D is unclear. This CDR3 comprises 12 residues. CDR1 is SNHLY and CDR2 is FYNNEI in the germline V gene. V was cut by 6 bases and J by 2 bases, with 8 bases left in between. This CDR3 is CASRPFPYEQYF. Written as DNA, the CDR3 is TGTGCCAGCAGGCCTTTCCCCTACGAGCAGTACTTC. Full variable domain (outside the CDR3, taken from reference TRBV2 and TRBJ2-7): EPEVTQTPSHQVTQMGQEVILRCVPISNHLYFYWYRQILGQKVEFLVSFYNNEISEKSEIFDDQFSVERPDGSNFTLKIRSTKLEDSAMYFCASRPFPYEQYFGPGTRLTVT.

V is TRBV7-3 and J is TRBJ2-2; 9 positions agree with TRBD1. CDR3 size: 17 residues. Per the germline V gene, CDR1 is SGHTA and CDR2 is FQGTGA. V was clipped by 4 bases and J by 4 bases; unmatched bases: 10. As DNA, the CDR3 is TGTGCCAGCAGCTGGGGAACAGGGGGCGTCGGCACCGGGGAGCTGTTTTTT. As protein: CASSWGTGGVGTGELFF.

The gene calls are TRBV5-4 and TRBJ2-3; D perhaps matches TRBD1 (5 bases). Germline V gene sequence: CDR1 SGHNT, CDR2 YYREEE (reference sequence). The CDR3 is 13 residues long. Trimming shortened V by 4 bases and J by 1 base, and 7 bases separated the two germline ends. The CDR3 DNA reads as TGTGCCAGCAGCGGACAAGGCACAGATACGCAGTATTTT. Amino acids: CASSGQGTDTQYF.

The chain links TRBV6-5 to TRBJ1-2, with 7 nucleotides matching TRBD1. This CDR3 contains 15 residues. V lost 5 bases and J lost 5; bases outside the gene matches: 11. Germline CDR1 MNHEY, CDR2 SVGAGI. The DNA of the CDR3 is TGTGCCAGCAGTCCGACCCGACAGGGCTCTTATGGCTACACCTTC. Its protein product is CASSPTRQGSYGYTF.

In this sample, this clone turned up once. This chain uses TRBV18 with TRBJ2-7, with a weak D call TRBD2 (7 bases). There are 14 residues in the CDR3. The germline CDR1 and CDR2 sequences are KGHSH and LQKENI. Between the trimmed V and J ends, which lost 3 bases and 3 bases, there was a span of 12 bases. As DNA, the CDR3 is TGTGCCAGCTCACCCCCCGGGGGGCACTACGAGCAGTACTTC. Its translation: CASSPPGGHYEQYF.

This chain uses TRBV6-1 with TRBJ1-6; TRBD1 agrees at 7 bases. With V trimmed by 2 bases and J by 6 bases, 10 bases remained unmatched. The length of the CDR3 is 17 residues. CDR1 and CDR2 from the germline V gene are MNHNS and SASEGT. The CDR3 protein is CASSEIHHRDSNSPLHF. DNA for the CDR3: TGTGCCAGCAGTGAAATCCATCACCGGGACAGTAATTCACCCCTCCACTTT.

V gene TRBV5-8 combines with J gene TRBJ2-5; the D is unclear. Germline-derived CDR1 and CDR2 are SGHTS and YDEGEE. V lost 1 base, J lost 0 bases, and 7 bases lay in between. The CDR3 loop spans 14 amino acids. This chain's CDR3 is CASSLFQYQETQYF. The CDR3 DNA follows: TGTGCCAGCAGCTTGTTTCAGTACCAAGAGACCCAGTACTTC. Together with reference TRBV5-8 and TRBJ2-5, the CDR3 gives the full variable domain: EAGVTQSPTHLIKTRGQQATLRCSPISGHTSVYWYQQALGLGLQFLLWYDEGEERNRGNFPPRFSGRQFPNYSSELNVNALELEDSALYLCASSLFQYQETQYFGPGTRLLVL.

Remarks on this clone: The identical CDR3 is also encoded by other nucleotide sequences in the sample. The CDR3 nucleotides read TGTGCCAGCAGCCTCGAAGAGACCCAGTACTTC. Translation: CASSLEETQYF. This chain links TRBV5-6 with TRBJ2-5; no clear D. V was cut by 4 bases and J by 3 bases, with 4 bases left in between. The CDR3 runs 11 residues. Germline CDR1 is SGHDT and CDR2 is YYEEEE. The whole variable domain, filled in from reference TRBV5-6 and TRBJ2-5, reads DAGVTQSPTHLIKTRGQQVTLRCSPKSGHDTVSWYQQALGQGPQFIFQYYEEEERQRGNFPDRFSGHQFPNYSSELNVNALLLGDSALYLCASSLEETQYFGPGTRLLVL.

This clone was counted a few times. The genes are TRBV29-1 and TRBJ2-5; 9 bases are a match to TRBD1. With 6 bases clipped from V and 4 bases from J, the junction kept 12 bases outside the gene matches. The CDR3 runs 15 residues. Germline V gene sequence: CDR1 SQVTM, CDR2 ANQGSEA. CDR3 region: CSVIPGQGTGETQYF. Written as DNA, the CDR3 is TGCAGCGTCATACCGGGACAGGGTACGGGAGAGACCCAGTACTTC.

DNA for the CDR3: TGTGCCAGCTCACCGACGGACCAAGAGACCCAGTACTTC. As protein: CASSPTDQETQYF. The chain recombines TRBV18 with TRBJ2-5, with D unclear. The germline V gene encodes CDR1 KGHSH and CDR2 LQKENI. The CDR3 spans 13 residues. The V gene lost 3 bases and the J gene lost 0 bases, with 5 bases spanning the gap.

V is TRBV30 and J is TRBJ1-3, with D uncertain. Trimming took off 4 bases at V and 1 base at J, with 8 bases between the two ends. This CDR3 is 13 amino acids long. The germline V gene encodes CDR1 GTSNPN and CDR2 SVGIG (reference sequence). DNA for the CDR3: TGTGCCTGGATGGTCAGGTCTGGAAACACCATATATTTT. Its protein is CAWMVRSGNTIYF.

V usage is TRBV29-1 and J usage is TRBJ2-3; 7 bases are shared with TRBD2. Germline loops: CDR1 SQVTM, CDR2 ANQGSEA. Unmatched junction bases numbered 6, after V lost 4 bases and J lost 2 bases. This CDR3 spans 14 amino acids. The DNA for the CDR3 is TGCAGCGTTGCCCTAGCGGCGATCACAGATACGCAGTATTTT. Amino acids: CSVALAAITDTQYF.

V and J are TRBV30 and TRBJ1-2; 11 nucleotides align to TRBD1. The CDR3 is 14 residues long. The J segment lost 7 bases and the V segment lost 0 bases, leaving 4 bases of the junction unmatched. CDR1 is GTSNPN and CDR2 is SVGIG in the germline V gene (reference sequence). CDR3 bases: TGTGCCTGGAGTGTAGGGGGGACAGGGGGTGGCTACACCTTC. This codes for CAWSVGGTGGGYTF.

The rearrangement joins TRBV7-9 to TRBJ1-1, with D unclear. The V end lost 3 bases, the J end lost 2 bases, and 10 bases lay between the germline ends. Germline V gene data show CDR1 as SEHNR and CDR2 as FQNEAQ (reference sequence). CDR3 size: 14 residues. This CDR3 is CASSLSGGNTEAFF. The CDR3 region has the DNA TGTGCCAGCAGCTTGTCGGGCGGAAACACTGAAGCTTTCTTT.

The genes are TRBV11-1 and TRBJ1-1; tentatively, D is TRBD1 (5 bases). The CDR3 loop spans 16 amino acids. Trimming left V 5 bases short and J 4 bases short, with 20 bases between. Germline CDR1 SGHAT, CDR2 FQDESV (reference sequence). Written as DNA, the CDR3 is TGTGCCAGCAGCCCGCGGGACGGTGGATGGGGCACTGAAGCTTTCTTT. Amino acids: CASSPRDGGWGTEAFF. The full variable domain, in which reference TRBV11-1 and TRBJ1-1 provide the parts outside the CDR3, is EAEVAQSPRYKITEKSQAVAFWCDPISGHATLYWYRQILGQGPELLVQFQDESVVDDSQLPKDRFSAERLKGVDSTLKIQPAELGDSAMYLCASSPRDGGWGTEAFFGQGTRLTVV.

This rearrangement joins TRBV5-1 to TRBJ1-1; D ambiguous. Trimming stripped 5 bases from V and 2 bases from J, with 10 bases between. The CDR3 totals 13 residues. From germline, CDR1 is SGHRS and CDR2 YFSETQ. CDR3 nucleotide sequence: TGCGCCAGCAGTCAGGAAATCAACACTGAAGCTTTCTTT. It translates to CASSQEINTEAFF.

This chain uses TRBV29-1 with TRBJ2-7; 7 positions agree with TRBD1. Germline lookup yields CDR1 SQVTM and CDR2 ANQGSEA. The V and J ends lost 4 bases and 10 bases, in that order; junction bases with no gene match: 19. The CDR3 sequence is 15 residues long. The CDR3 DNA reads TGCAGCGTTGGGACAGGAACCTCTCGGACCCTCAGTCAGTACTTC. Amino acid sequence: CSVGTGTSRTLSQYF.